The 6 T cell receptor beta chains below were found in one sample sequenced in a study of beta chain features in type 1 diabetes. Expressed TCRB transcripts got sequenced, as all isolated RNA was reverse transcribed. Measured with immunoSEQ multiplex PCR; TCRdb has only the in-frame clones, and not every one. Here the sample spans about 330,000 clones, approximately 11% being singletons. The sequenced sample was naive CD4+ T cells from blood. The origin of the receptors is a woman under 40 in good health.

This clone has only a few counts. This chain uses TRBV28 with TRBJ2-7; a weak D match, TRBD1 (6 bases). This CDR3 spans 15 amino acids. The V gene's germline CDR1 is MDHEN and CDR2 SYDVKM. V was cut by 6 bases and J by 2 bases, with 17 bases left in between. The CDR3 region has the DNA TGTGCCAGCAGCCGAAGGCCGGCAGGGGCCTACGAGCAGTACTTC. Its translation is CASSRRPAGAYEQYF.

The CDR3 reads CASSGSAVAKNIQYF. CDR3 coding DNA: TGCGCCAGCAGCGGATCAGCGGTAGCCAAAAACATTCAGTACTTC. The rearrangement links TRBV5-1 to TRBJ2-4, with a possible D match to TRBD2 (5 bases). V was clipped by 4 bases and J by 0 bases, with 11 bases between them. Germline-derived CDR1 and CDR2 are SGHRS and YFSETQ. CDR3 size: 15 residues.

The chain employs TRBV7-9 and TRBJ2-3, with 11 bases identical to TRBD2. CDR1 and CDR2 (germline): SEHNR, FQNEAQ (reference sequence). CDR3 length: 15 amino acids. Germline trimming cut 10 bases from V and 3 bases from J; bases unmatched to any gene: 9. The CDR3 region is CAILSPSGRTDTQYF. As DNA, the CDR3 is TGTGCCATCTTGTCCCCTAGCGGGAGGACAGATACGCAGTATTTT.

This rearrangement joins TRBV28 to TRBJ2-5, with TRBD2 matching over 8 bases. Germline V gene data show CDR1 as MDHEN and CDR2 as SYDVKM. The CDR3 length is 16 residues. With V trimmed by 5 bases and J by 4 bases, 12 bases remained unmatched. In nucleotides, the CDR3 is TGTGCCAGCAGTCTTATTCCGGGACTAGTGGGAGAGACCCAGTACTTC. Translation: CASSLIPGLVGETQYF.

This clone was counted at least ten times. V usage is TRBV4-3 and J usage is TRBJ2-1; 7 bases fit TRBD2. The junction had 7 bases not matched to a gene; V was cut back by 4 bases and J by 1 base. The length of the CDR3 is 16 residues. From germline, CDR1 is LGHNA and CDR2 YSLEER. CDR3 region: CASSRRAGTSYNEQFF. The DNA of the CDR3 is TGCGCCAGCAGCCGCCGAGCGGGAACATCCTACAATGAGCAGTTCTTC.

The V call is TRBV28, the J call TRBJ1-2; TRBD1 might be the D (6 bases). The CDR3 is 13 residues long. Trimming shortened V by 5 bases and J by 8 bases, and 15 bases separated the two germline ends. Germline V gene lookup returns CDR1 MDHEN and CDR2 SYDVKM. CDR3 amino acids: CASSQGTTRGYTF. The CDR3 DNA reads TGTGCCAGCAGTCAGGGGACAACGCGGGGCTACACCTTC.